The entry below describes one TCR beta chain. This sample includes further DNA sequences coding for the same CDR3. The CDR3 has 13 amino acids. The junction had 0 bases not matched to a gene; V was cut back by 3 bases and J by 3 bases. Looked up from germline, CDR1 is KGHSH and CDR2 is LQKENI. The entry originates in a study of T cell changes during pregnancy in multiple sclerosis. The assay was immunoSEQ multiplex PCR, and TCRdb's table has in-frame clones only and misses some. The sample yields about 49,000 clones, more than 85% seen once. The receptor was isolated from a female donor with multiple sclerosis, enrolled in a pregnancy study. Sequencing used peripheral blood, obtained after pregnancy. J is TRBJ1-2 and V is TRBV18; 8 nucleotides align to TRBD1. The CDR3 coding sequence is TGTGCCAGCTCACCGGACAGGGACTATGGCTACACCTTC. Protein: CASSPDRDYGYTF.